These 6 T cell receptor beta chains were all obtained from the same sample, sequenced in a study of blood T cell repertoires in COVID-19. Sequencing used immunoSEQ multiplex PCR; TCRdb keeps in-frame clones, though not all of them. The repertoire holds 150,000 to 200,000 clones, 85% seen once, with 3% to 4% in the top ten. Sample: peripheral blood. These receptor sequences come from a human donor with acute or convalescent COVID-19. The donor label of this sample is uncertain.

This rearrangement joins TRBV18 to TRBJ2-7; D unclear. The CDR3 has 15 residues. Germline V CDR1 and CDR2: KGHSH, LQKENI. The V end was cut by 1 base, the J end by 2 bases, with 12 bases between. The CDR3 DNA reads TGTGCCAGCTCACCACAAGCTGCGGAAGCCTACGAGCAGTACTTC. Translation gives CASSPQAAEAYEQYF.

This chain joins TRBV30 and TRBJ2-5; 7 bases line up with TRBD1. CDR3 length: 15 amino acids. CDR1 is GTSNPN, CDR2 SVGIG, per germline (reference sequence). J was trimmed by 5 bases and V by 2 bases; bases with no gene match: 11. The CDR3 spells CAWSSPTGIRETQYF. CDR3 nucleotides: TGTGCCTGGAGTTCCCCGACAGGGATTAGGGAGACCCAGTACTTC. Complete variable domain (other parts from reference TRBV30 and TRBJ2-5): SQTIHQWPATLVQPVGSPLSLECTVEGTSNPNLYWYRQAAGRGLQLLFYSVGIGQISSEVPQNLSASRPQDRQFILSSKKLLLSDSGFYLCAWSSPTGIRETQYFGPGTRLLVL.

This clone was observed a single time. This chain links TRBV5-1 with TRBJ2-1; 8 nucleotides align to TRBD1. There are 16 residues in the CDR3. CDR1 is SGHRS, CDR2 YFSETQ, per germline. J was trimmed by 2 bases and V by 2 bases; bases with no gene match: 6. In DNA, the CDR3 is TGCGCCAGCAGCTTCAGACAGGGGCTAACCTACAATGAGCAGTTCTTC. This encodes CASSFRQGLTYNEQFF.

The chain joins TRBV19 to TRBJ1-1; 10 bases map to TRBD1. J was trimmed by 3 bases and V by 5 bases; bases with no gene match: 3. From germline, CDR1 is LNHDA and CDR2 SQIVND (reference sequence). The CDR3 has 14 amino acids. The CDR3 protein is CASSSTGGYTEAFF. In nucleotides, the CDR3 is TGTGCCAGTAGTTCGACAGGGGGCTACACTGAAGCTTTCTTT. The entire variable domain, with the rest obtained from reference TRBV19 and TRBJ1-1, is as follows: DGGITQSPKYLFRKEGQNVTLSCEQNLNHDAMYWYRQDPGQGLRLIYYSQIVNDFQKGDIAEGYSVSREKKESFPLTVTSAQKNPTAFYLCASSSTGGYTEAFFGQGTRLTVV.

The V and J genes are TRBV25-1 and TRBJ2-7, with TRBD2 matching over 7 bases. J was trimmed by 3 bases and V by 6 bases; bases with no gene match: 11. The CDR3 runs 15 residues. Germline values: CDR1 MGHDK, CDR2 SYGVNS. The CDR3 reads CASSPRRGGFYEQYF. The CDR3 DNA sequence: TGTGCCAGCAGCCCCAGACGCGGGGGATTCTACGAGCAGTACTTC.

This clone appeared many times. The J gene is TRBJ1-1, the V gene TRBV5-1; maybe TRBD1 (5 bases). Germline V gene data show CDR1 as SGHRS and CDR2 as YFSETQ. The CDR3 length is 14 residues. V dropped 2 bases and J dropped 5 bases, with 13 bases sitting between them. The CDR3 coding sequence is TGCGCCAGCAGCTTCGGGACTTACTCGACTGAAGCTTTCTTT. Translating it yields CASSFGTYSTEAFF.